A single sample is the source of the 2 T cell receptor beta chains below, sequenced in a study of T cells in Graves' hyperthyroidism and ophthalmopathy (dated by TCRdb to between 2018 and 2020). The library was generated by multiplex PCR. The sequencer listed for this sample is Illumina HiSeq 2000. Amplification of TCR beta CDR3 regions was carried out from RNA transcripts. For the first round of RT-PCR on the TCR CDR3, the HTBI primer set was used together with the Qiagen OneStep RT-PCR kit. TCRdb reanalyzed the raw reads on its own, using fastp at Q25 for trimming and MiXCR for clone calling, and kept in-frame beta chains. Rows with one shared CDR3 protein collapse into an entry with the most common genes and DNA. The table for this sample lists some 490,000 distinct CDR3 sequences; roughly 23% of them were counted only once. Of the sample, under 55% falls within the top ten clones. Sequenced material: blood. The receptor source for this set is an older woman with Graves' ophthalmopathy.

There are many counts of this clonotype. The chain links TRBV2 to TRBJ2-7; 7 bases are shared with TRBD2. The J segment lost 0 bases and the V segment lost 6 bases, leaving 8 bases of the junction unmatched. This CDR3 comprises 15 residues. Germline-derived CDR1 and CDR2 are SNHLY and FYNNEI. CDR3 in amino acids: CASSEPAGASYEQYF. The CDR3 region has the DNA TGTGCCAGCAGCGAACCGGCGGGAGCCTCCTACGAGCAGTACTTC.

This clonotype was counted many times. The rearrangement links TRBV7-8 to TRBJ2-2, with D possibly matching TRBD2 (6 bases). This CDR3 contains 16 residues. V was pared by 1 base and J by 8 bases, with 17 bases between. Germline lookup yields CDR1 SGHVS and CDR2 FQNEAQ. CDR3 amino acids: CASSLGDLPVKGELFF. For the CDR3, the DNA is TGTGCCAGCAGCTTAGGGGACTTGCCTGTGAAAGGGGAGCTGTTTTTT.